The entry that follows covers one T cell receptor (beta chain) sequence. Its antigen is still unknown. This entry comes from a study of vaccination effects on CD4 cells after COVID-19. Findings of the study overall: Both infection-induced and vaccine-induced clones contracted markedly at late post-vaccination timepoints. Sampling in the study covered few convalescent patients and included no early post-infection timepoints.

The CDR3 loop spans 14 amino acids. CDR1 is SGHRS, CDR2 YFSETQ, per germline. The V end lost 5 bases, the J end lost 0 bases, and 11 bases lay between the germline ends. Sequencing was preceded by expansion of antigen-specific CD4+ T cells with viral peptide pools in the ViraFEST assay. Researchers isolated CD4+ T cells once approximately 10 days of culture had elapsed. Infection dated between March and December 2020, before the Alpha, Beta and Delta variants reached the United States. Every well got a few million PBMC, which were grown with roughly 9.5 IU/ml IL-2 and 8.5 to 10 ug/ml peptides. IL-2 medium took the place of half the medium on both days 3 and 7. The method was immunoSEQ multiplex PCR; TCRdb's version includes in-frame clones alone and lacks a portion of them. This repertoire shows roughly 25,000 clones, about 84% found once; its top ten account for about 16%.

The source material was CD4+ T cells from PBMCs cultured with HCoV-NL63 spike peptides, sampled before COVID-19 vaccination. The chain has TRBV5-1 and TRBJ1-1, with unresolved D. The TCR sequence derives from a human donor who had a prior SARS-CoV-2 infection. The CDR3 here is CASSPSDLNTEAFF. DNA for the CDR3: TGCGCCAGCAGTCCGAGCGATTTGAACACTGAAGCTTTCTTT. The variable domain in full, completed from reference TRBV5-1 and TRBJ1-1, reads KAGVTQTPRYLIKTRGQQVTLSCSPISGHRSVSWYQQTPGQGLQFLFEYFSETQRNKGNFPGRFSGRQFSNSRSEMNVSTLELGDSALYLCASSPSDLNTEAFFGQGTRLTVV.